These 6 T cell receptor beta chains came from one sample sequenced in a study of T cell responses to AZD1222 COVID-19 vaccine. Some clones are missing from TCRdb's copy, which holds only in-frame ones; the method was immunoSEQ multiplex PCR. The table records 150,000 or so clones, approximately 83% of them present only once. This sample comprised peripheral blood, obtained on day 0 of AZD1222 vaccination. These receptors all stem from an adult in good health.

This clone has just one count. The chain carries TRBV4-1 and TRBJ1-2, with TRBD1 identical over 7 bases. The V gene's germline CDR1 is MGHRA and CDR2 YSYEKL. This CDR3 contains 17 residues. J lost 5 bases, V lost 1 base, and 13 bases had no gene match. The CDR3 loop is CASSQGSRVGTVYGYTF. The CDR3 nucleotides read TGCGCCAGCAGCCAAGGATCCAGGGTGGGGACAGTGTATGGCTACACCTTC.

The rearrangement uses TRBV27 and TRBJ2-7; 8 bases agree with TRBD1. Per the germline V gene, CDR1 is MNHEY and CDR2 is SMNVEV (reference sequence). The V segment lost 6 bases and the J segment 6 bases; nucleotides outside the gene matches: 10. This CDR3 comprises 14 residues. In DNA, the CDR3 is TGTGCCAGCAGACTGACAGGGGCCGGGTCCGAGCAGTACTTC. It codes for CASRLTGAGSEQYF.

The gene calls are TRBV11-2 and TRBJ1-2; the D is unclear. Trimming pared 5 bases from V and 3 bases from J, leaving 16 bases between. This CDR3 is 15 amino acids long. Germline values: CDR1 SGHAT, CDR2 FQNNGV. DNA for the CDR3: TGTGCCAGCAGCCCAGAGGGTGACTGGGACTATGGCTACACCTTC. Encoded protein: CASSPEGDWDYGYTF.

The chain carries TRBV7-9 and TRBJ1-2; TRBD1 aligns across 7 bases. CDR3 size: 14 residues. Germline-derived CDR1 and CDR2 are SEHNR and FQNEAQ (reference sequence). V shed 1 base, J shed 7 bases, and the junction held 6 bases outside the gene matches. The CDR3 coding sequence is TGTGCCAGCAGCTTAGAGAAGGGGGCAGGTGGCTACACCTTC. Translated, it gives CASSLEKGAGGYTF.

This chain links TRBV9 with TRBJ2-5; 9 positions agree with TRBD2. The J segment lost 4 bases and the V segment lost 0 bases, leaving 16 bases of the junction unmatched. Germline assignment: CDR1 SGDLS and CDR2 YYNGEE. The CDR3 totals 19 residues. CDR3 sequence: CASSVGASGNPLGAETQYF. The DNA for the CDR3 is TGTGCCAGCAGCGTAGGGGCTAGCGGGAACCCCCTGGGGGCAGAGACCCAGTACTTC.

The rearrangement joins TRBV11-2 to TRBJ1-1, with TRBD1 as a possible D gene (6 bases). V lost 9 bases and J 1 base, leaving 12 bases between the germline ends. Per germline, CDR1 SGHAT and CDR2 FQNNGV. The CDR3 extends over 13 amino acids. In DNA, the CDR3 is TGTGCCAGTGGGGGCTCCTCGAACACTGAAGCTTTCTTT. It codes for CASGGSSNTEAFF.